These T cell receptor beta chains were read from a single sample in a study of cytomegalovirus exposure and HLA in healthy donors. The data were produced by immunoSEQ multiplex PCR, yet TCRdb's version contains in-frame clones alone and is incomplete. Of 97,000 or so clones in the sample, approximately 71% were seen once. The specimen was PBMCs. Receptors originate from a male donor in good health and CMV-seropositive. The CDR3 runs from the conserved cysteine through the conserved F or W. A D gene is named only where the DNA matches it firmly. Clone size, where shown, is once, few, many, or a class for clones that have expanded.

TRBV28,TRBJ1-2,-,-,CASTSDSQMRGYTF,TGTGCCAGCACCTCGGACAGCCAAATGAGGGGCTACACCTTC
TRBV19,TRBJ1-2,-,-,CASSRTVIDGYTF,TGTGCCAGTAGTAGGACAGTCATCGATGGCTACACCTTC
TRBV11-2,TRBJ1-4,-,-,CASSPGLARVGEKLFF,TGTGCCAGCAGCCCTGGTTTGGCGAGGGTGGGGGAAAAACTGTTTTTT
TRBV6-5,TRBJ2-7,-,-,CASSETWATYEQYF,TGTGCCAGCAGTGAAACATGGGCCACCTACGAGCAGTACTTC
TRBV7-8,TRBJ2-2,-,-,CASSRSLDRLNTGELFF,TGTGCCAGCAGCCGTTCCCTTGACAGGCTGAACACCGGGGAGCTGTTTTTT
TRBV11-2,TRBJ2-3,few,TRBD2,CASSLVAGVTDTQYF,TGTGCCAGCAGCTTAGTAGCGGGAGTAACAGATACGCAGTATTTT
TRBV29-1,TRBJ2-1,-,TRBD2,CSVEGLADEQFF,TGCAGCGTTGAAGGCCTAGCGGATGAGCAGTTCTTC
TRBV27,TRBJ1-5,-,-,CASSLVAGPSNQPQHF,TGTGCCAGCAGTTTAGTGGCAGGGCCCAGCAATCAGCCCCAGCATTTT
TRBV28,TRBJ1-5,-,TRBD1,CASSLLSFGQGDQPQHF,TGTGCCAGCAGTTTATTAAGTTTTGGGCAGGGGGACCAGCCCCAGCATTTT
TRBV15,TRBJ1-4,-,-,CATSRDSGSATNEKLFF,TGTGCCACCAGCAGAGATTCGGGGTCCGCAACTAATGAAAAACTGTTTTTT
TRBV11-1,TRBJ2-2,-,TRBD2,CASSPTSGRSGELFF,TGTGCCAGCAGCCCGACTAGCGGGAGGTCCGGGGAGCTGTTTTTT
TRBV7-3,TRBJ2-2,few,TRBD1,CASSPDRGNTGELFF,TGTGCCAGCAGCCCGGACAGGGGGAATACCGGGGAGCTGTTTTTT
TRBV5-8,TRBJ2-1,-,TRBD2,CASRLAGGIYEQFF,TGTGCCAGCAGACTAGCGGGAGGGATTTATGAGCAGTTCTTC
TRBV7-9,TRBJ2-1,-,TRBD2,CASSQNLAEPLFF,TGTGCCAGCAGCCAAAATCTAGCGGAACCTCTGTTCTTC
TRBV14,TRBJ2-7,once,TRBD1,CASSQEQGGYEQYF,TGTGCCAGCAGCCAAGAACAGGGGGGCTACGAGCAGTACTTC
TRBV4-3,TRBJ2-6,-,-,CASSQFRETGANVLTF,TGCGCCAGCAGCCAGTTCCGGGAGACCGGGGCCAACGTCCTGACTTTC
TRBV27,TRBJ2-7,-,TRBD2,CASSLGRLAGVEQYF,TGTGCCAGCAGTTTGGGTCGACTAGCGGGAGTCGAGCAGTACTTC
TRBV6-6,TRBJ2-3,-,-,CASSTQGGTDTQYF,TGTGCCAGCAGTACTCAGGGTGGAACAGATACGCAGTATTTT
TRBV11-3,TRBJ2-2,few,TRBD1,CASSLGTGITGELFF,TGTGCCAGCAGCTTAGGGACAGGTATCACCGGGGAGCTGTTTTTT
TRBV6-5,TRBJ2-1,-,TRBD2,CASSYFASGGNEQFF,TGTGCCAGCAGTTACTTCGCTAGCGGAGGAAATGAGCAGTTCTTC
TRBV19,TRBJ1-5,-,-,CASSIVQGNQPQHF,TGTGCCAGTAGTATCGTACAGGGTAATCAGCCCCAGCATTTT
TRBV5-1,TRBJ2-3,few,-,CASSAQGTDTQYF,TGCGCCAGCAGCGCCCAGGGCACAGATACGCAGTATTTT
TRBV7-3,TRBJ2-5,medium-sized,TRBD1,CASRLTGAPVETQYF,TGTGCCAGCAGACTGACAGGGGCCCCTGTAGAGACCCAGTACTTC
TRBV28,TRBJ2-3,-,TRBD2,CVAGGWDTQYF,TGTGTTGCGGGGGGGTGGGATACGCAGTATTTT
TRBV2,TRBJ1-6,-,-,CASSSIAISYNSPLHF,TGTGCCAGCAGTTCCATCGCTATCTCCTATAATTCACCCCTCCACTTT
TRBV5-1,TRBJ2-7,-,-,CASSVQGTYEQYF,TGCGCCAGCAGCGTACAGGGAACCTACGAGCAGTACTTC
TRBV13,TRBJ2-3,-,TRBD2,CASSSAEGERERYTQYF,TGTGCCAGCAGCTCCGCGGAGGGCGAGCGGGAGAGGTATACGCAGTATTTT
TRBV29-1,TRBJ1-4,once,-,CSAIATGREKLFF,TGCAGCGCCATAGCGACAGGTCGAGAAAAACTGTTTTTT
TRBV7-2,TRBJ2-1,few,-,CASSLAGSSYNEQFF,TGTGCCAGCAGCTTAGCCGGGAGCTCCTACAATGAGCAGTTCTTC
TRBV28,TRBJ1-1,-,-,CASSLGQYTEAFF,TGTGCCAGCAGTTTAGGGCAGTACACTGAAGCTTTCTTT
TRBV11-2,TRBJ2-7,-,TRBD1,CASSHGTGGGYEQYF,TGTGCCAGCAGCCATGGGACAGGGGGCGGGTACGAGCAGTACTTC
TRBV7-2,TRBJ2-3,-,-,CASSNPGGGATQYF,TGTGCCAGCAGCAACCCCGGGGGAGGAGCTACGCAGTATTTT
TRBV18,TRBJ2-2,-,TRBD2,CASSPPGSGRHTGELFF,TGTGCCAGCTCACCCCCAGGTAGCGGGAGGCACACCGGGGAGCTGTTTTTT
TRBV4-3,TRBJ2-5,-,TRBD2,CASSYLAGGPGGETQYF,TGCGCCAGCAGCTACCTAGCGGGAGGGCCTGGGGGAGAGACCCAGTACTTC
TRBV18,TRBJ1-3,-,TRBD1,CASSSDRGLGNTIYF,TGTGCCAGCTCATCGGACAGGGGGCTTGGAAACACCATATATTTT
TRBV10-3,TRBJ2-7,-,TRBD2,CAISERLAGVGYEQYF,TGTGCCATCAGCGAGCGACTAGCGGGAGTCGGGTACGAGCAGTACTTC
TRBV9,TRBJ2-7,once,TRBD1,CASSPRDRPYEQYF,TGTGCCAGCAGCCCCCGGGACAGACCCTACGAGCAGTACTTC
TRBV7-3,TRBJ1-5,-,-,CASSPRGKPQHF,TGTGCCAGCAGTCCCAGGGGAAAGCCCCAGCATTTT
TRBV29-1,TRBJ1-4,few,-,CSVVDTSSGSNEKLFF,TGCAGCGTTGTAGACACCTCAAGCGGCAGCAATGAAAAACTGTTTTTT
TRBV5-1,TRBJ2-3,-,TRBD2,CASSSLAGGVGTDTQYF,TGCGCCAGCAGCTCCCTAGCGGGAGGAGTCGGCACAGATACGCAGTATTTT
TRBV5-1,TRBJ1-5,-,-,CASSLGTDSNQPQHF,TGCGCCAGCAGCTTGGGGACAGATAGCAATCAGCCCCAGCATTTT
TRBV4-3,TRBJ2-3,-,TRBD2,CASSQEGLAGNTQYF,TGCGCCAGCAGCCAGGAAGGACTAGCCGGGAATACGCAGTATTTT
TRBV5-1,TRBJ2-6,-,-,CASRLEAGSGANVLTF,TGCGCCAGCAGACTTGAGGCAGGGTCTGGGGCCAACGTCCTGACTTTC
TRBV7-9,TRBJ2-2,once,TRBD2,CASSPGLAENTGELFF,TGTGCCAGCAGCCCCGGACTAGCGGAGAACACCGGGGAGCTGTTTTTT
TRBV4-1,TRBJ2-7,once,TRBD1,CASRPEVGGTYEQYF,TGCGCCAGCAGGCCAGAGGTAGGGGGCACCTACGAGCAGTACTTC
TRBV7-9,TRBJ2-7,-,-,CASSLAQGEQYF,TGTGCCAGCAGCTTAGCGCAGGGTGAGCAGTACTTC